This note documents a single T cell receptor beta chain sequence. The data stem from a study of blood T cell repertoires in COVID-19. Across the whole study: Samples representing acute and convalescent COVID-19 were sourced from the United States, Italy and Spain.

As originally analysed: Estimates of nucleated cell counts were drawn from the amplification of reference gene primers. The repertoire was sequenced with immunoSEQ multiplex PCR; TCRdb's copy has only in-frame clones and lacks some. The V and J calls and clone size are taken from that table; D and trimming were inferred from the DNA. Here the sample spans fewer than 200,000 clones, 84% being singletons. Germline CDR1 reads GTSNPN; CDR2 reads SVGIG (reference sequence). The CDR3 contains 15 residues. The V and J ends lost 1 base and 3 bases respectively, with 16 bases between them. The V call is TRBV30, the J call TRBJ2-7; D remains unclear. The source of this sequence is a man aged 35-49 years who had recovered from COVID-19. The sample consisted of peripheral blood. The CDR3: CAWSARPAYGYEQYF. The CDR3 DNA is TGTGCCTGGAGTGCGAGGCCAGCTTATGGCTACGAGCAGTACTTC.